One and the same sample provided the 6 T cell receptor beta chains below, sequenced in a study of T cell responses to AZD1222 COVID-19 vaccine. Assay: immunoSEQ multiplex PCR; the TCRdb copy retains only in-frame clones and omits some. The data contain under 150,000 clones, about nine tenths of them singletons. The sample consisted of peripheral blood, taken 28 days after the second AZD1222 dose. These receptor sequences come from an adult who received the AZD1222 COVID-19 vaccine.

The chain joins TRBV2 to TRBJ2-5, with TRBD2 identical over 7 bases. With V trimmed by 7 bases and J by 5 bases, 13 bases remained unmatched. Germline assignment: CDR1 SNHLY and CDR2 FYNNEI. This CDR3 is built from 15 residues. Written as DNA, the CDR3 is TGTGCCAGCAAGACAGCGACTAGCCCACGGGAGACCCAGTACTTC. Amino acids: CASKTATSPRETQYF.

Points on this clone: The sample has other DNA sequences that encode this CDR3 too. V is TRBV27 and J is TRBJ2-1, with D hard to call. V lost 6 bases to trimming and J lost 7 bases, with 10 bases between them. CDR3 length: 12 residues. Germline CDR1 is MNHEY and CDR2 is SMNVEV (reference sequence). CDR3 coding DNA: TGTGCCAGCAGCATAATCGGGAATGAGCAGTTCTTC. Protein product: CASSIIGNEQFF.

This chain links TRBV11-2 with TRBJ1-1; no definite D call. The V gene's germline CDR1 is SGHAT and CDR2 FQNNGV. This CDR3 has 14 amino acids. V lost 1 base, J lost 4 bases, and 10 bases lay in between. CDR3 sequence: CASSLVTRGTEAFF. CDR3 DNA: TGTGCCAGCAGCTTAGTCACCAGAGGCACTGAAGCTTTCTTT.

The J gene is TRBJ1-3, the V gene TRBV11-2; tentatively, D is TRBD1 (5 bases). The ends were cut back, 6 bases at V and 0 bases at J, with 9 bases in the middle. CDR3 size: 14 residues. Germline V gives CDR1 SGHAT, CDR2 FQNNGV. CDR3 protein: CASSKTDSGNTIYF. In DNA form, the CDR3 reads TGTGCCAGCAGTAAGACAGACTCTGGAAACACCATATATTTT.

This chain joins TRBV10-3 and TRBJ2-1, with 13 bases identical to TRBD2. Trimming took 0 bases from V and 6 from J; bases not matched to a gene: 5. In germline, CDR1 is ENHRY, CDR2 SYGVKD. The CDR3 is 17 amino acids. DNA of the CDR3: TGTGCCATCAGTGAGTCAGGTACTAGCGGGGGGGCCAATGAGCAGTTCTTC. Translated: CAISESGTSGGANEQFF.

The rearrangement links TRBV5-1 to TRBJ2-6; 10 bases line up with TRBD1. The CDR3 extends over 18 amino acids. V lost 3 bases and J lost 0; bases outside the gene matches: 6. Germline V CDR1 and CDR2: SGHRS, YFSETQ. CDR3 amino acids: CASSSTGQGSSGANVLTF. In DNA, the CDR3 is TGCGCCAGCAGCTCCACGGGACAGGGGAGCTCTGGGGCCAACGTCCTGACTTTC.